The rows below give T cell receptor beta chains drawn from one sample of a study of cytomegalovirus exposure and HLA in healthy donors. This table comes from immunoSEQ multiplex PCR, and its TCRdb copy is limited to in-frame clones, with some not included. Here the sample spans about 150,000 clones, around 78% being singletons. The sample consisted of PBMCs. The source of these receptors is a woman in her 40s in good health and CMV-seropositive. Each CDR3 is given with its conserved first and last residue. Each record gives: V gene, CDR3 protein.

TRBV7-6 CASRSPGSSPLHF
TRBV11-3 CASSRDSVSPLHF
TRBV7-9 CASSLETTSGADTQYF
TRBV6-5 CASRLEGPLHF
TRBV11-3 CASSLGSIGGSGDTQYF
TRBV6-5 CASSRQAGVRGYTF
TRBV6-6 CASSEGDRGGYGYTF
TRBV19 CASSSPGTGLYEQYF
TRBV6-5 CASSRGMNTEAFF
TRBV18 CASSRQNQETQYF
TRBV9 CASSVEAVGTEAFF
TRBV7-9 CASSRQGYEQYF
TRBV28 CASRDRGRETQYF
TRBV19 CAQKVAPRTGEEKLFF
TRBV29-1 CSVQGGANTGELFF
TRBV5-1 CASSLDGDRVSGELFF
TRBV7-8 CASSLSDRVAGYTF
TRBV7-2 CASSFGGYRANYGYTF
TRBV7-9 CASSLTDTQYF
TRBV28 CASSPITRATNYGYTF
TRBV7-2 CASSPRDRANQPQHF
TRBV7-9 CSSSLVIGLANEKLFF
TRBV28 CASSLPGAQTDTQYF
TRBV6-6 CASTRGNEKLFF
TRBV30 CAWSSGSSYNSPLHF
TRBV12-5 CASGSVQGLYHEQYF
TRBV7-7 CASSLEGTGADTQYF
TRBV30 CAWSVDTGGEKLFF
TRBV11-1 CASSLVGQGATEAFF